This TCR beta chain was identified during a study of draining lymph node invasion in breast cancer (TCRdb year 2020). Regarding the research as a whole: Histology and cytokeratin immunohistochemistry were used to diagnose nodal metastasis, and EpCAM/CD45 flow cytometry was used to confirm the diagnosis. In a separate targeted assay, sorted memory regulatory T cells and memory conventional CD4 T cells were compared across breast cancer tissues by bulk TCR-beta CDR3 sequencing. Each patient contributed matched non-invaded and tumor-invaded tumor-draining lymph nodes plus the primary tumor, profiled for both Treg and Tconv subsets. Lymph nodes from a handful of patients were covered by the separate targeted TCR sequencing, and for three of those patients the primary tumors were sequenced as well.

For CDR1 and CDR2, the germline V gene lists KGHSH and LQKENI. V loses 2 bases of germline sequence and J loses 0 bases, and the interval between the two ends is 14 bases. Reading from cysteine to phenylalanine, the CDR3 counts 17 amino acids. Solely the CDR3 DNA is kept, with 51 bases framed from the first base. The research as a whole found: Some of the top 100 tumor clones were detected in invaded and non-invaded nodes, suggesting recirculation between tumor and draining nodes. In each tissue, about 13-25% of Treg TCRs were also present in Tconvs, a finding interpreted as suggesting peripheral induction of Tregs. Tracking the tumor top-100 clones was possible in just a couple of patients. TCRs shared between the Treg and Tconv subsets were regarded as suggesting, but not proving, a common clonal origin. In the targeted TCR-seq data, Tregs appeared more clonally expanded than Tconvs in all tissues, and both subsets were less diverse in tumor than lymph nodes. The data could not resolve whether Treg conversion took place in a given organ or whether converted Tregs recirculated between nodes and tumor.

The library was made by bulk RNA-seq. This sample was sequenced with an Illumina HiSeq 2500. The study's processing was this. In the separate targeted TCR-seq dataset, CDR3 sequences were extracted from raw reads and quantified using MiXCR version 2.1.5 with default parameters. The separate targeted TCR-seq dataset defined each TCR-beta clone by its combination of V gene, J gene and CDR3 sequence. The separate targeted TCR-seq dataset was filtered by first dropping clones with fewer than three counts and then keeping only the 90% most strongly expressed clones in each sample. The separate targeted TCR-seq dataset calculated Treg-Tconv overlap for each tissue as the number of shared clones divided by the total number of Treg clones, multiplied by 100. Clones were called with MiXCR by TCRdb after fastp trimmed the public reads at Q25, and only in-frame beta chains were retained. Every CDR3 protein is listed once, alongside the most common genes and DNA of its rows. For this entry, the V and J calls and clone size follow TCRdb and not the study's own pipeline. This sample lists about 2,600 distinct CDR3 sequences; about three quarters were detected once. Jointly, the top ten make up 7.5% to 10% of the sample.

For memory regulatory T cells, the sort was based on CD4+ CD45RA- CD25high cells. Tumor-draining lymph nodes were classified as non-invaded or invaded according to absence or presence of metastatic tumor cells. Before staining and sorting, a Miltenyi Pan T Cell isolation kit was used to pre-enrich the T cells. Primary tumors were characterized by immunohistochemistry for estrogen receptor, progesterone receptor, HER2 and Ki-67. Fresh surgical tissue was processed within a few hours after surgery by cutting into small fragments. The tissue fragments were enzymatically digested with Liberase TL plus DNase for about 21 minutes and then passed through a 40-micrometer strainer. After DAPI live/dead staining, cells were sorted on a BD FACS Aria II, reaching roughly 97-99% purity. Sorted cells were lysed in TCL buffer, and RNA was purified using a Norgen Single Cell RNA purification kit that included DNase treatment.

This clonotype was detected once. What antigen it recognizes has not been identified. Base qualities are not recorded, but no much larger clone differs from it by a single base. A single read constitutes weak evidence. This TCR derives from a female donor with luminal breast cancer. Sequenced material: sorted memory Tregs from a lymph node. The cell subset or site label corresponds to: CD45RA-negative sorted CD4+ T cells (memory Tconv or effector/memory Treg). The chain is assembled from TRBV18 and TRBJ1-5, with no reliable assignment of the D segment. At the DNA level, the sequence is TGTGCCAGCTCACCAGAGGCAGTCATTAATAGCAATCAGCCCCAGCATTTT. This encodes CASSPEAVINSNQPQHF.